This paragraph covers one T cell receptor (beta chain) sequence. At cycle 4 day 1, cycle 7 day 1, and baseline, blood was sampled. The assay was immunoSEQ multiplex PCR, and TCRdb's table has in-frame clones only and misses some. The profile shows 45,000 or so clones, 80% to 90% of them singletons. The data were obtained in a study of OX40 agonist ivuxolimab in advanced cancers. V shed 5 bases, J shed 7 bases, and the junction held 4 bases outside the gene matches. The V gene's germline CDR1 is SNHLY and CDR2 FYNNEI. The CDR3 length is 14 residues. The source material was CD4+ or CD8+ T cells sorted from blood, sampled in a trial of the OX40 agonist ivuxolimab. This clonotype was obtained from an adult with an advanced solid tumor such as melanoma, head and neck, liver or kidney cancer. This rearrangement joins TRBV2 to TRBJ2-2; 10 bases agree with TRBD1. The CDR3 region has the DNA TGTGCCAGCAGTCGGGACAGGGGTGGCGGGGAGCTGTTTTTT. This encodes CASSRDRGGGELFF.